The clone carrying this T cell receptor beta chain was found a few times. The antigen is not known. Primers for the PCR totalled 60 Vbeta and 13 Jbeta. Under the authors' procedure: Roughly 10 million shared chains were among around 80 million unique TCR beta chains counted in a later analysis. Assay: immunoSEQ multiplex PCR; the TCRdb copy retains only in-frame clones and omits some. The V and J calls and the clone size are those of that table, but D and trimming were determined from the DNA. The repertoire holds under 150,000 clones, with about 80% as singletons. The data are from a study of cytomegalovirus exposure and HLA in healthy donors. Findings of the study overall: In a later analysis, V- and J-gene trimming of beta chains associated with a DCLRE1C missense variant, replicated independently. Researchers had no immune exposure information except CMV serostatus available.

This CDR3 has 15 amino acids. With 0 bases removed from V and 8 bases from J, the gap between germline ends came to 13 bases. CDR1 is MNHEY and CDR2 is SVGAGI in the germline V gene. Specimen: PBMCs. This chain uses TRBV6-5 with TRBJ1-4, with D possibly being TRBD1 (5 bases). This receptor was obtained from a male donor in good health and CMV-seronegative. CDR3 residues: CASSYSIGGREKLFF. CDR3 bases: TGTGCCAGCAGTTACTCGATCGGGGGTCGGGAAAAACTGTTTTTT.